This TCR beta chain comes out of a study of blood T cell repertoires in COVID-19. Study-wide context: PBMCs, B-cell-depleted T cells, or T cells provided the cDNA or gDNA that made up the material.

CDR1 and CDR2 (germline): KGHSH, LQKENI. This CDR3 is built from 13 residues. Losses at the gene ends were 6 bases for V and 5 bases for J; bases not matched to a gene: 4. Only in-frame clones appear in the TCRdb table, and some are missing; sequencing was by immunoSEQ multiplex PCR. The repertoire holds about 120,000 clones, with approximately 87% as singletons. This TCR derives from a woman aged 50 to 60 with acute or convalescent COVID-19. J is TRBJ1-1 and V is TRBV18; 9 bases match TRBD1. Sequencing used peripheral blood. CDR3 in DNA: TGTGCCAGCTCGGGTGACAGGGGGACTGAAGCTTTCTTT. Its protein product is CASSGDRGTEAFF.